Included here is one TCR beta chain sequence, with context. Source study methods: Nucleated cell number was recorded as an estimate derived from reference gene primer amplification. Clones were read by immunoSEQ multiplex PCR, and TCRdb kept only the in-frame ones, dropping some. V and J calls and clone size come straight from that table; D and trimming were deduced from the DNA. The sample lists some 100,000 clones, about nine tenths occurring once. V gave up 4 bases and J gave up 5 bases; unmatched junction bases: 11. The CDR3 extends over 17 amino acids. Germline lookup yields CDR1 LGHDT and CDR2 YNNKEL (reference sequence). This record belongs to a study of blood T cell repertoires in COVID-19. The overall study: Acute and convalescent COVID-19 specimens originated in the United States, Italy and Spain. The analysed material was cDNA or gDNA that came from T cells, B-cell-depleted T cells, or PBMCs.

The sequence came from a human donor in a cohort sampled during active COVID-19. The sample taken for sequencing was peripheral blood. The rearrangement joins TRBV3-1 (or the pseudogene TRBV3-2) to TRBJ2-1; 10 bases fit TRBD2. CDR3 nucleotide sequence: TGTGCCAGCAGCCGTCCATCAGCGGGAGGGTTCCACAATGAGCAGTTCTTC. Residues: CASSRPSAGGFHNEQFF.